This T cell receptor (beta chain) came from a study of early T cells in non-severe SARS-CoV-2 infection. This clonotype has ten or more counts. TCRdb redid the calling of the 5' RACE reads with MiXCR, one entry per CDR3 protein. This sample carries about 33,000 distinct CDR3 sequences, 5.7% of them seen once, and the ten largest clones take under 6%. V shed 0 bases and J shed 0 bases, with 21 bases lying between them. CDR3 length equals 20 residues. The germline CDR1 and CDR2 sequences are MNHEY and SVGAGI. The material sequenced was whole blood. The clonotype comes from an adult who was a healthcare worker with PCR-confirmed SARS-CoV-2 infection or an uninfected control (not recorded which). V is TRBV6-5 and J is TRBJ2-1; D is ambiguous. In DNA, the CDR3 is TGTGCCAGCAGTTACTCGATTAATTTCGATTCCTCCAGCTCCTACAATGAGCAGTTCTTC. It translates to CASSYSINFDSSSSYNEQFF.